The present T cell receptor beta chain was sequenced within a study of blood T cell repertoires in COVID-19. Study details: Spain, Italy and the United States supplied samples that represented acute and convalescent COVID-19. PBMCs, B-cell-depleted T cells, or T cells provided the cDNA or gDNA that made up the material.

Clones were sequenced by immunoSEQ multiplex PCR, and TCRdb holds only the in-frame ones, with some missing. The sample records approximately 100,000 clones, roughly 90% being singletons. With V trimmed by 2 bases and J by 11 bases, 18 bases remained unmatched. Germline V lookup: CDR1 MNHEY, CDR2 SVGEGT. CDR3 length: 18 amino acids. The rearrangement uses TRBV6-2 or TRBV6-3 and TRBJ2-2; 9 bases match TRBD1. This sequence was found in a human donor with acute or convalescent COVID-19. The donor label of this sample is uncertain. Source material: peripheral blood. The CDR3 loop reads CASSYGRGTGRYLFELFF. CDR3 nucleotides: TGTGCCAGCAGTTACGGGAGAGGGACAGGGCGTTACCTTTTCGAGCTGTTTTTT.